This T cell receptor beta chain emerged from a study of T cell clusters in autoimmune cytopenias. Roughly 38,000 genome equivalents of blood DNA were amplified for TRB. CDR3 length equals 15 residues. Per the germline V gene, CDR1 is LNHDA and CDR2 is SQIVND (reference sequence). Multiplex touch-down PCR amplified TRB using TRB-A and TRB-B pools in one tube. For each CDR3 protein, TCRdb gives one entry from its re-call of the multiplex PCR reads, without DNA. The sample's table shows some 4,900 distinct CDR3 sequences. These same data were also listed under a study on T cell repertoires in aging, cancer and after chemotherapy.

The gene calls are TRBV19 and TRBJ2-7; TCRdb lists TRBD1, though no DNA is available to test this call. The sequence was collected from a human donor with chronic lymphocytic leukemia. The donor label of this sample is uncertain. The material sequenced was peripheral blood. This CDR3 is CASSPSLGGGYEQYF. The variable domain in full, completed from reference TRBV19 and TRBJ2-7, reads DGGITQSPKYLFRKEGQNVTLSCEQNLNHDAMYWYRQDPGQGLRLIYYSQIVNDFQKGDIAEGYSVSREKKESFPLTVTSAQKNPTAFYLCASSPSLGGGYEQYFGPGTRLTVT.